The 5 T cell receptor beta chains given below trace back to one sample, sequenced in a study of T cell responses to AZD1222 COVID-19 vaccine. The assay was immunoSEQ multiplex PCR, and TCRdb's table has in-frame clones only and misses some. The data show 100,000 or so clones, roughly 90% seen once. Specimen: peripheral blood, collected on day 0 of AZD1222 vaccination. These TCRs come from an adult in good health.

V usage is TRBV10-3 and J usage is TRBJ2-1, with 9 bases that match TRBD2. Trimming at V came to 4 bases and at J to 5 bases, leaving 6 bases not matched to a gene. This CDR3 region has 15 residues. CDR1 is ENHRY, CDR2 SYGVKD, per germline. The CDR3 DNA is TGTGCCATCAGTGTGGGTCTAGCGGGAAACAATGAGCAGTTCTTC. Translated, it gives CAISVGLAGNNEQFF.

The J gene is TRBJ1-2, the V gene TRBV4-2; 7 bases are shared with TRBD1. CDR1 is LGHNA, CDR2 YNFKEQ, per germline. This CDR3 is built from 13 residues. After removal of 4 bases from V and 8 bases from J, the junction contained 7 bases not matched to a gene. The CDR3 spells CASSREGAGGYTF. The CDR3 nucleotides read TGTGCCAGCAGCCGGGAGGGGGCCGGGGGCTACACCTTC.

The CDR3 nucleotides read TGTGCCAGCTCACCCGACGGGCGGGGCACTGAAGCTTTCTTT. It yields the protein CASSPDGRGTEAFF. The chain couples TRBV18 to TRBJ1-1; D remains unclear. Trimming pared 3 bases from V and 4 bases from J, leaving 12 bases between. The length of the CDR3 is 14 residues. The germline V gene encodes CDR1 KGHSH and CDR2 LQKENI. Together with reference TRBV18 and TRBJ1-1, the CDR3 gives the full variable domain: NAGVMQNPRHLVRRRGQEARLRCSPMKGHSHVYWYRQLPEEGLKFMVYLQKENIIDESGMPKERFSAEFPKEGPSILRIQQVVRGDSAAYFCASSPDGRGTEAFFGQGTRLTVV.

The chain is built from TRBV7-8 and TRBJ2-5, with 7 bases lining up with TRBD1. The CDR3 length is 14 residues. From germline, CDR1 is SGHVS and CDR2 FQNEAQ. Losses at the gene ends were 5 bases for V and 5 bases for J; bases not matched to a gene: 8. The chain's CDR3 is CASSMTGFRETQYF. CDR3 DNA: TGTGCCAGCAGCATGACAGGGTTTCGGGAGACCCAGTACTTC.

This clone was recorded only once. The chain employs TRBV19 and TRBJ1-5; no clear D gene. The V end was cut by 1 base, the J end by 9 bases, with 7 bases between. The length of the CDR3 is 12 residues. Germline lookup yields CDR1 LNHDA and CDR2 SQIVND (reference sequence). The DNA of the CDR3 is TGTGCCAGTAGTATAGGAGTCTCGCCCCAGCATTTT. Encoded protein: CASSIGVSPQHF.